Listed below are T cell receptor beta chains from one sample, sequenced in a study of blood T cell repertoires in COVID-19. The assay was immunoSEQ multiplex PCR, and TCRdb's table has in-frame clones only and misses some. This sample has under 300,000 clones; less than 90% occur once, and the top ten carry less than 2%. The specimen was peripheral blood. These receptors were taken from a woman aged 40 to 49 who had recovered from COVID-19. The CDR3 runs from the conserved cysteine through the conserved F or W. The D gene is left open where the match is weak. Rows may omit the clone size; those that give it use once, few, many or a size class.

CDR3 length	J gene	clone size	D gene	V gene	CDR3 protein	CDR3 DNA
16	TRBJ1-2	-	-	TRBV4-2	CASSQDWGRTNYGYTF	TGTGCCAGCAGCCAAGATTGGGGCAGGACGAACTATGGCTACACCTTC
15	TRBJ1-5	-	-	TRBV19	CASSIGPQGYQPQHF	TGTGCCAGTAGTATCGGCCCACAGGGTTATCAGCCCCAGCATTTT
15	TRBJ2-1	-	TRBD2	TRBV20-1	CSANEAGGLYNEQFF	TGCAGTGCTAATGAGGCGGGGGGGCTCTACAATGAGCAGTTCTTC
13	TRBJ2-1	-	TRBD1	TRBV6-5	CAGRDRAQNEQFF	TGTGCGGGCCGGGACAGGGCCCAAAATGAGCAGTTCTTC
12	TRBJ1-1	-	TRBD1	TRBV29-1	CSVEYRGTEAFF	TGCAGCGTCGAATACAGGGGCACTGAAGCTTTCTTT
16	TRBJ2-3	-	TRBD2	TRBV2	CASSEEGLAIGDTQYF	TGTGCCAGCAGTGAAGAGGGACTAGCGATAGGGGATACGCAGTATTTT
19	TRBJ2-5	many	TRBD1	TRBV11-3	CASSPRDREHLLSQETQYF	TGTGCCAGCAGCCCCCGGGACAGGGAGCATTTATTGTCCCAAGAGACCCAGTACTTC
15	TRBJ1-2	-	-	TRBV28	CASMTYRVIFDGYTF	TGTGCCAGCATGACTTACAGGGTCATCTTCGATGGCTACACCTTC
14	TRBJ1-5	-	TRBD1	TRBV19	CASHQGVISQPQHF	TGTGCCAGTCATCAGGGGGTAATATCTCAGCCCCAGCATTTT
15	TRBJ2-7	once	TRBD1	TRBV6-5	CASSSPGQFSYEQYF	TGTGCCAGCAGTTCCCCGGGACAGTTCTCCTACGAGCAGTACTTC
15	TRBJ2-7	-	-	TRBV6-5	CASKTWEEISYEQYF	TGTGCCAGCAAAACCTGGGAGGAGATCTCCTACGAGCAGTACTTC
17	TRBJ1-1	-	-	TRBV4-1	CASSQVARSGLNTEAFF	TGCGCCAGCAGCCAAGTGGCGCGATCGGGGTTGAACACTGAAGCTTTCTTT
19	TRBJ2-7	few	-	TRBV18	CASSPLFRTAKLSSYEQYF	TGTGCCAGCTCACCTCTATTCAGGACAGCAAAATTAAGCTCCTACGAGCAGTACTTC
15	TRBJ1-1	-	-	TRBV6-5	CASSYSTGLNTEAFF	TGTGCCAGCAGTTACTCGACGGGACTCAACACTGAAGCTTTCTTT
14	TRBJ1-2	few	-	TRBV3-1/TRBV3-2	CASSPLASPHGYTF	TGTGCCAGCAGCCCCCTGGCTAGCCCCCATGGCTACACCTTC
13	TRBJ1-1	-	TRBD1	TRBV19	CASSIGTATEAFF	TGTGCCAGTAGTATTGGGACAGCCACTGAAGCTTTCTTT
13	TRBJ1-1	-	TRBD1	TRBV30	CARSGQENTEAFF	TGTGCCCGCTCGGGACAGGAGAACACTGAAGCTTTCTTT
16	TRBJ2-2	-	-	TRBV7-9	CASSYSSKGYTGELFF	TGTGCCAGCAGCTATTCTAGCAAGGGCTACACCGGGGAGCTGTTTTTT
15	TRBJ2-7	-	-	TRBV5-1	CASSFSSSSSYEQYF	TGCGCCAGCAGCTTCAGTTCGTCTAGCTCCTACGAGCAGTACTTC
13	TRBJ1-1	few	-	TRBV3-1/TRBV3-2	CASSHHGGTEAFF	TGTGCCAGCAGCCACCACGGTGGCACTGAAGCTTTCTTT
13	TRBJ2-7	-	-	TRBV7-8	CASAGGQHYEQYF	TGTGCCAGCGCCGGAGGACAGCACTACGAGCAGTACTTC
11	TRBJ1-1	-	-	TRBV29-1	CSIGVNTEAFF	TGCAGCATAGGGGTAAACACTGAAGCTTTCTTT
12	TRBJ1-2	-	-	TRBV27	CASRGGANGYTF	TGTGCCAGCAGGGGGGGGGCCAATGGCTACACCTTC
15	TRBJ1-5	-	-	TRBV30	CAWSLAGTGRQPQHF	TGTGCCTGGAGCCTAGCAGGCACAGGGAGACAGCCCCAGCATTTT
16	TRBJ1-5	-	TRBD1	TRBV6-6	CASSSGVRGLGQPQHF	TGTGCCAGCAGTTCTGGTGTTAGGGGGCTGGGACAGCCCCAGCATTTT
13	TRBJ1-6	-	-	TRBV2	CASGRVNNSPLHF	TGTGCCAGCGGCCGGGTCAATAATTCACCCCTCCACTTT
13	TRBJ1-2	-	-	TRBV6-5	CASIRTGNYGYTF	TGTGCCAGCATTCGAACAGGGAACTATGGCTACACCTTC
14	TRBJ1-4	-	TRBD1	TRBV3-1/TRBV3-2	CASSPDRAHEKLFF	TGTGCCAGCAGCCCCGACAGGGCCCATGAAAAACTGTTTTTT
13	TRBJ2-7	-	-	TRBV11-3	CASSISLEYEQYF	TGTGCCAGCAGCATTTCATTAGAGTACGAGCAGTACTTC
12	TRBJ1-2	-	-	TRBV29-1	CSVESPVYGYTF	TGCAGCGTTGAGTCCCCCGTTTATGGCTACACCTTC
13	TRBJ1-1	-	-	TRBV7-3	CASSWRGNTEAFF	TGTGCCAGCAGCTGGAGGGGGAACACTGAAGCTTTCTTT
19	TRBJ2-2	once	-	TRBV3-1/TRBV3-2	CASSQDSGLWITGAGELFF	TGTGCCAGCAGCCAAGATTCGGGACTTTGGATAACGGGCGCCGGGGAGCTGTTTTTT
15	TRBJ1-5	once	TRBD1	TRBV6-1	CASSEQGGAGQPQHF	TGTGCCAGCAGTGAACAAGGGGGCGCCGGGCAGCCCCAGCATTTT
14	TRBJ1-5	-	-	TRBV5-5	CASSPETHNQPQHF	TGTGCCAGCAGCCCCGAGACTCACAATCAGCCCCAGCATTTT
14	TRBJ1-1	-	-	TRBV28	CASTRGGLKTEAFF	TGTGCCAGCACCCGGGGGGGGTTGAAGACTGAAGCTTTCTTT